This T cell receptor (beta chain) was sequenced during a study of blood T cell repertoires in COVID-19. Study context: The analysed material was cDNA or gDNA that came from T cells, B-cell-depleted T cells, or PBMCs.

The ends were cut back, 2 bases at V and 5 bases at J, with 12 bases in the middle. This CDR3 comprises 14 residues. Germline assignment: CDR1 MNHNS and CDR2 SASEGT. As originally analysed: Amplified reference gene primers provided the basis for estimating nucleated cell counts. The protocol was immunoSEQ multiplex PCR, while the TCRdb copy is restricted to in-frame clones and leaves out a portion. V and J calls and clone size come straight from that table; D and trimming were deduced from the DNA. Of some 320,000 clones in the sample, roughly 90% were seen once. The sequence was obtained from a woman younger than 45 with COVID-19, enrolled during active disease. The V and J genes are TRBV6-1 and TRBJ1-1; D unresolved. What was sequenced was peripheral blood. The CDR3 DNA reads as TGTGCCAGCAGTGAACTTACAGATAGGACTGAAGCTTTCTTT. The encoded protein is CASSELTDRTEAFF.